These T cell receptor beta chains were read from a single sample in a study of cytomegalovirus exposure and HLA in healthy donors. The assay was immunoSEQ multiplex PCR, and TCRdb's table has in-frame clones only and misses some. Seen here are 160,000 or so clones, more than 60% observed once, and the top ten hold more than 3.5%. The sequenced sample consisted of PBMCs. These receptors all stem from a man aged 35-49 years in good health and CMV-seronegative. The CDR3 runs from the conserved cysteine through the conserved F or W. A D gene is named only where the DNA matches it firmly. Not every row has a clone size; where given, it reads once, few, many or a size class.

CDR3 DNA: TGCAGCGTTGTGGAGGGTTTTGGATATGGCTACACCTTC; CDR3 protein: CSVVEGFGYGYTF; J gene: TRBJ1-2; D gene: .; V gene: TRBV29-1; clone size: .
CDR3 DNA: TGCGCCAGCAGGACCGATCGAGGTCGGTCGGGGACTGAAGCTTTCTTT; CDR3 protein: CASRTDRGRSGTEAFF; J gene: TRBJ1-1; D gene: .; V gene: TRBV23-1; clone size: .
CDR3 DNA: TGTGCCAGCAGGGGTGGGGGCGGGAACACTGAAGCTTTCTTT; CDR3 protein: CASRGGGGNTEAFF; J gene: TRBJ1-1; D gene: .; V gene: TRBV11-2; clone size: .
CDR3 DNA: TGTGCCAGTAGTATTAGGGGGACAGTGGATCCCTACGAGCAGTACTTC; CDR3 protein: CASSIRGTVDPYEQYF; J gene: TRBJ2-7; D gene: TRBD1; V gene: TRBV19; clone size: .
CDR3 DNA: TGTGCCAGCAGCTTAGGGCCCGGGATTAGCTATGGCTACACCTTC; CDR3 protein: CASSLGPGISYGYTF; J gene: TRBJ1-2; D gene: .; V gene: TRBV7-9; clone size: .
CDR3 DNA: TGTGCCAGCAGCTCGACGACAGGGGGGAATTCACCCCTCCACTTT; CDR3 protein: CASSSTTGGNSPLHF; J gene: TRBJ1-6; D gene: TRBD1; V gene: TRBV11-2; clone size: once
CDR3 DNA: TGTGCCAGCAGCCCGGGACTAGCGGTGTTAGAGCAGTACTTC; CDR3 protein: CASSPGLAVLEQYF; J gene: TRBJ2-7; D gene: TRBD2; V gene: TRBV6-1; clone size: few
CDR3 DNA: TGTGCCAGCAGCTCCTTCAGGGCACACGAGCAGTACTTC; CDR3 protein: CASSSFRAHEQYF; J gene: TRBJ2-7; D gene: .; V gene: TRBV7-2; clone size: .
CDR3 DNA: TGTGCCAGCAGTTCAACGACAACAGGGGCCTACGAGCAGTACTTC; CDR3 protein: CASSSTTTGAYEQYF; J gene: TRBJ2-7; D gene: TRBD1; V gene: TRBV28; clone size: few
CDR3 DNA: TGTGCCAGCAGCTCGTCGGGACAGTGGAATGAGCAGTTCTTC; CDR3 protein: CASSSSGQWNEQFF; J gene: TRBJ2-1; D gene: TRBD1; V gene: TRBV7-9; clone size: .
CDR3 DNA: TGTGCTAGCAGCCGAGCAGGGGGCAACACCGGGGAGCTGTTTTTT; CDR3 protein: CASSRAGGNTGELFF; J gene: TRBJ2-2; D gene: TRBD1; V gene: TRBV7-7; clone size: .
CDR3 DNA: TGCGCCAGCAGTCACCTCCGAGGTCGGAATGAGCAGTTCTTC; CDR3 protein: CASSHLRGRNEQFF; J gene: TRBJ2-1; D gene: .; V gene: TRBV23-1; clone size: .
CDR3 DNA: TGTGCCAGCAGTTTATCCGGGACAGGGGGTAGGGAGACCCAGTACTTC; CDR3 protein: CASSLSGTGGRETQYF; J gene: TRBJ2-5; D gene: TRBD1; V gene: TRBV28; clone size: .
CDR3 DNA: TGTGCCAGTAGTACGGGGACAGGGGCCCTTAAGAAGAGGGGTGAGCAGTACTTC; CDR3 protein: CASSTGTGALKKRGEQYF; J gene: TRBJ2-7; D gene: TRBD1; V gene: TRBV19; clone size: .
CDR3 DNA: TGTGCCATCCAACCCCGGGACAGCTCCTACGAGCAGTACTTC; CDR3 protein: CAIQPRDSSYEQYF; J gene: TRBJ2-7; D gene: TRBD1; V gene: TRBV10-3; clone size: .
CDR3 DNA: TGTGCCAGCAGTTTCCCAGGGGATGAAAAACTGTTTTTT; CDR3 protein: CASSFPGDEKLFF; J gene: TRBJ1-4; D gene: .; V gene: TRBV28; clone size: .
CDR3 DNA: TGTGCCTGGAGTCAGGACAGGGGGACTCAGCATTTT; CDR3 protein: CAWSQDRGTQHF; J gene: TRBJ1-5; D gene: TRBD1; V gene: TRBV30; clone size: few
CDR3 DNA: TGTGCCACCAGCAGATACGGGGGGCAAGAGACCCAGTACTTC; CDR3 protein: CATSRYGGQETQYF; J gene: TRBJ2-5; D gene: TRBD2; V gene: TRBV15; clone size: .
CDR3 DNA: TGTGCCAGCAGTTTATCGGGGCCGAACTATGGCTACACCTTC; CDR3 protein: CASSLSGPNYGYTF; J gene: TRBJ1-2; D gene: .; V gene: TRBV27; clone size: .
CDR3 DNA: TGTGCCAGCAATTTCGGACAGGGGAGGGACACCGGGGAGCTGTTTTTT; CDR3 protein: CASNFGQGRDTGELFF; J gene: TRBJ2-2; D gene: TRBD1; V gene: TRBV28; clone size: .
CDR3 DNA: TGTGCCAGCTCAATCGGACAGGGGGCCCCGTACTTC; CDR3 protein: CASSIGQGAPYF; J gene: TRBJ2-7; D gene: TRBD1; V gene: TRBV18; clone size: .
CDR3 DNA: TGTGCCAGCAGCTCCCAGGGACTAGCGGGGGGGCGGTACAATGAGCAGTTCTTC; CDR3 protein: CASSSQGLAGGRYNEQFF; J gene: TRBJ2-1; D gene: TRBD2; V gene: TRBV7-3; clone size: .